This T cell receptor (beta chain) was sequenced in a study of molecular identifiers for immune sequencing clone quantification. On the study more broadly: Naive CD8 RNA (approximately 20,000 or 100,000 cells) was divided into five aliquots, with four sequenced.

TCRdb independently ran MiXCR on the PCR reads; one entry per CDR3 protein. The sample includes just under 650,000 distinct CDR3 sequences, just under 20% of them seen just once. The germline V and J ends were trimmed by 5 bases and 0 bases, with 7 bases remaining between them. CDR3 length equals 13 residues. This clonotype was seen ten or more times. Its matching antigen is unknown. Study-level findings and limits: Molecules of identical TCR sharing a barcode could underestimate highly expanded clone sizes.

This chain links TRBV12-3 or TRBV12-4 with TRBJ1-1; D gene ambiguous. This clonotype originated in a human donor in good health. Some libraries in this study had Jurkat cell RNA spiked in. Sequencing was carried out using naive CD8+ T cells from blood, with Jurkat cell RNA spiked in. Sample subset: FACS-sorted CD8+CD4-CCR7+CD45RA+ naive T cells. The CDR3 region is CASSPAMNTEAFF. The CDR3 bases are TGTGCCAGCAGTCCGGCGATGAACACTGAAGCTTTCTTT.